This T cell receptor (beta chain) derives from a study of brain T cells in children with intractable seizures (dated by TCRdb to the early 2020s). Regarding the complete study: Resected brain tissue from 53 pediatric epilepsy surgery cases was first screened for immune gene transcripts using a NanoString immunology panel. Among the roughly twelve selected surgery cases, eight also had pre-surgery blood sequenced, leaving four with brain tissue only. The study at large found these results: Because sequencing depth was different between pre-surgery and post-surgery blood, clones absent from the pre-surgery sample may reflect undersampling. Viral specificity was inferred only from CDR3 sequence similarity, and patients' HCMV serostatus was unknown.

TCR beta chain sequences were generated from genomic DNA using the immunoSEQ assay. As for the authors' bioinformatics: Any CDR3 sequence that did not begin with the conserved framework cysteine at position 104 was removed by hand. To get clonality, the normalized Shannon's Diversity Index was subtracted from one, giving values from 0 (maximal diversity) to 1 (oligoclonal). Chi-squared comparison-of-proportions tests assessed whether the same CDR3 differed in frequency between samples, such as brain versus blood. Public clonotypes were identified through searches of immuneACCESS, and similarity to known antiviral clonotypes was evaluated with the VDJdb browser. TCRdb took over this immuneACCESS table, retaining in-frame rearrangements with V and J assigned. Such tables are incomplete; in checked studies, under half of the missing clones stem from an unresolved V gene, and the remainder is unexplained. That table is the source of V, J and clone size, and D and trimming were worked out from the DNA. The sample table lists about 340,000 clones, 93% of them with a count of one. The top ten hold roughly 5.8% of the sample.

CDR1 and CDR2 (SGHRS, YFSETQ) derive from the germline V gene. From the cysteine through the phenylalanine, the CDR3 covers 16 amino acids. CDR3 DNA is the only sequence kept; it has 48 bases, read in frame from the first base. Trimming takes 3 bases off V and 6 bases off J; junction bases not matched to a gene: 13. The sample's time point label is to be understood as: blood from clinic visit 5 months post-surgery; TSC patient then seizure free. The surgery cases that showed the highest brain T cell transcript signatures were chosen for TCR beta chain sequencing of brain tissue, and of blood when it was available. Prior to surgery, the patients had been treated with at least one anti-epileptic drug. TCR-sequenced patients were children with drug-resistant epilepsy due to tuberous sclerosis complex, focal cortical dysplasia, Rasmussen encephalitis or hemimegalencephaly. Bulk genomic DNA was extracted from unsorted brain tissue and whole blood with the Monarch genomic DNA purification kit.

The table lists this clone with a few counts. Its antigen has not been determined. The record has no base qualities; no much larger clone is one base away. The rearranged chain carries TRBV5-1 and TRBJ1-2, and TRBD1 aligns with 8 junction nucleotides. The sequences come from peripheral blood, collected roughly 5 months after surgery. This receptor was obtained from a boy younger than two with tuberous sclerosis and intractable seizures. The CDR3 protein is CASSSTGVPTSDGYTF. The nucleotide sequence reads as follows: TGCGCCAGCAGCTCGACAGGGGTTCCTACATCCGATGGCTACACCTTC. Outside the CDR3, residues come from the reference TRBV5-1 and TRBJ1-2 proteins, so the full variable domain is: KAGVTQTPRYLIKTRGQQVTLSCSPISGHRSVSWYQQTPGQGLQFLFEYFSETQRNKGNFPGRFSGRQFSNSRSEMNVSTLELGDSALYLCASSSTGVPTSDGYTFGSGTRLTVV.